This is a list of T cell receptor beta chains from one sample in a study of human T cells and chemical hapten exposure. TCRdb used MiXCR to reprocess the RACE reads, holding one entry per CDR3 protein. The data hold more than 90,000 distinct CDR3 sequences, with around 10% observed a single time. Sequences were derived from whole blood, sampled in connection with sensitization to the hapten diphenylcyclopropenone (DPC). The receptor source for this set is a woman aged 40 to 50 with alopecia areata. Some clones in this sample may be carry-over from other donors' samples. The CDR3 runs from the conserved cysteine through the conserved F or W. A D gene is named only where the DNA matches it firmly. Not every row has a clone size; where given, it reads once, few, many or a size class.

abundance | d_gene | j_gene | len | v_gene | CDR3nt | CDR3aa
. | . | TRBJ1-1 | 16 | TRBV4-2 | TGTGCCAGCAGCCAGCCAACGGCACAGGGTATGAGTCGTGCTTTCTTT | CASSQPTAQGMSRAFF
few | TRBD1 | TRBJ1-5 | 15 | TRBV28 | TGTGCCAGCAGGCGGGACAGGGGGCGATATCAGCCCCAGCATTTT | CASRRDRGRYQPQHF
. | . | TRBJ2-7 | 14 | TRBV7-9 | TGTGCCAGCAGCTCACTAGGACGAAGTGAAGAGCAGTACTTC | CASSSLGRSEEQYF
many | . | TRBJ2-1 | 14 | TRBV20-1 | TGCAGTGCTTTGAGCAGGTCTTGGATGGGGGAGCAGTTCTTC | CSALSRSWMGEQFF
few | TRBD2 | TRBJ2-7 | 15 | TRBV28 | TGTGCCAGCAGTCGCCCGGGACTAGCGGCCTACGAGCAGTACTTC | CASSRPGLAAYEQYF
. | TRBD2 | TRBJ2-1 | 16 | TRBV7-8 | TGTGCCAGCAGCCTAAATCTAGCGGGAGGCTGGAATGAGCAGTTCTTC | CASSLNLAGGWNEQFF
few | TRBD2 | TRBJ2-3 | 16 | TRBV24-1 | TGTGCCACCAGTGATCCCCCGAGCGGGGGAACAGATACGCAGTATTTT | CATSDPPSGGTDTQYF
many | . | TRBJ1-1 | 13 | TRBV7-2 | TGTGCCAGCAGCTTTTTAAAAAACACTGAAGCTTTCTTT | CASSFLKNTEAFF
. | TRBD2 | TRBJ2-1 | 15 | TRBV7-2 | TGTGCCAGCAGCACCCGACTAGCGGGAGACAATGAGCAGTTCTTC | CASSTRLAGDNEQFF
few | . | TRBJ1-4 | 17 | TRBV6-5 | TGTGCCAGCCGCCCCCCCCCTATTCCGGGGTCGCATGAAAAACTGTTTTTT | CASRPPPIPGSHEKLFF
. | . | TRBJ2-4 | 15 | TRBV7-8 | TGTGCCAGCAGCTTAGTAAGGGCAGCCTCAAACATTCAGTACTTC | CASSLVRAASNIQYF
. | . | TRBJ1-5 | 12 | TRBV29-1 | TGCAGCGTGGGGCTCCGTAATCAGCCCCAGCATTTT | CSVGLRNQPQHF
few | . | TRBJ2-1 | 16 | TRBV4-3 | TGCGCCAGCAGCCAACTTGGGGCCGGTAGGTACAATGAGCAGTTCTTC | CASSQLGAGRYNEQFF
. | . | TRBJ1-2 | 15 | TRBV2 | TGTGCCAGCGGTGGAGGGCCCCCCTCGTCTTATGGCTACACCTTC | CASGGGPPSSYGYTF
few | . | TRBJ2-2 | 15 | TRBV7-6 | TGTGCCAGCAGCGGAGGGACACGGGCCGACGGGGAGCTGTTTTTT | CASSGGTRADGELFF
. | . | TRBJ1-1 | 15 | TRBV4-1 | TGCGCCAGCAGCCACCATAGGGAGGGTGGCACTGAAGCTTTCTTT | CASSHHREGGTEAFF
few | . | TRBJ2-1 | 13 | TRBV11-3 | TGTGCCAGCAGCTCCCGACGGGGGAATGAGCAGTTCTTC | CASSSRRGNEQFF
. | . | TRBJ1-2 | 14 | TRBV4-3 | TGCGCCAGCAGCCAAGGGGACGTCCTCTATGGCTACACCTTC | CASSQGDVLYGYTF
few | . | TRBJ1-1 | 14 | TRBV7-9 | TGTGCCAGCAGCTTAACGGGAATGAACACTGAAGCTTTCTTT | CASSLTGMNTEAFF
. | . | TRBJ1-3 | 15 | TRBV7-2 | TGTGCCAGCAGACGGGGGAGGGGCTCTGGAAACACCATATATTTT | CASRRGRGSGNTIYF
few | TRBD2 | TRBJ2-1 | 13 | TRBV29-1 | TGCAGCGTTCCCAGCGGGAGCTCGAATGAGCAGTTCTTC | CSVPSGSSNEQFF
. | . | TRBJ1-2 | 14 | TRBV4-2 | TGTGCCAGCAGCCGGGGAGACCCACCAACTGGCTACACCTTC | CASSRGDPPTGYTF
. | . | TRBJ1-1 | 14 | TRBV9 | TGTGCCAGCAGCGTAGGCGCTGGGGATCGGGGAGCTTTCTTT | CASSVGAGDRGAFF
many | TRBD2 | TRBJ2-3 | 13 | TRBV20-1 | TGCAGTGCTCCCACTAGCGGCACAGATACGCAGTATTTT | CSAPTSGTDTQYF
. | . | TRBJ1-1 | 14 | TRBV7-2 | TGTGCCAGCAGCTTCACCCGGGATGGCACTGAAGCTTTCTTT | CASSFTRDGTEAFF